This TCR beta chain emerged from a study of cytomegalovirus exposure and HLA in healthy donors. The overall study: Assignment to the Caucasian-associated ancestry cluster applied to approximately 80% of the approximately 370 genotyped donors.

Likely unrecorded immune exposures existed in these nominally healthy donors. The PCR had 60 Vbeta and 13 Jbeta primers. Repertoires were generated with immunoSEQ multiplex PCR, while TCRdb's copy carries only in-frame clones and drops some. Its table lists around 80,000 clones. Broader study findings: The study put some 160 TCR beta chains on its list as cytomegalovirus-associated. CMV serostatus stood as the only immune exposure information on hand.

V was pared by 0 bases and J by 7 bases, with 8 bases between. The length of the CDR3 is 14 residues. The germline CDR1 and CDR2 sequences are SGHRS and YFSETQ. As concerns this clone: Its antigen is unidentified.

This chain links TRBV5-1 with TRBJ1-6, with D perhaps matching TRBD1 (6 bases). The sequenced sample consisted of PBMCs. The sequence was collected from a boy aged 10-17 years in good health and CMV-seronegative. The DNA of the CDR3 is TGCGCCAGCAGCTTGGAGGGACACAATTCACCCCTCCACTTT. Protein product: CASSLEGHNSPLHF.